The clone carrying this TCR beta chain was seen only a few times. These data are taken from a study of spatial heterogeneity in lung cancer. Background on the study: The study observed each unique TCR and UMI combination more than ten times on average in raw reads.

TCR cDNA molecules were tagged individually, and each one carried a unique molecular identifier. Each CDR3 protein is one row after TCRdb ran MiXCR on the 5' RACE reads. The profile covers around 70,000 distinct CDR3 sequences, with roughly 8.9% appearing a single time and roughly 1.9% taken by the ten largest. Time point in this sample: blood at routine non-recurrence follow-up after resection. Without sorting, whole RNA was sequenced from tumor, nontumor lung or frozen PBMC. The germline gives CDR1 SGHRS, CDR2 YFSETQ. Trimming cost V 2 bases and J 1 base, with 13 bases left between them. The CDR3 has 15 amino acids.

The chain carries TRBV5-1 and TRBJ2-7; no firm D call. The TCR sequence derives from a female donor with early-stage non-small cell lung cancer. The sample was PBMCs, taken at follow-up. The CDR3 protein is CASSFVGLESYEQYF. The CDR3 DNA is TGCGCCAGCAGCTTTGTGGGTTTGGAGTCCTACGAGCAGTACTTC.